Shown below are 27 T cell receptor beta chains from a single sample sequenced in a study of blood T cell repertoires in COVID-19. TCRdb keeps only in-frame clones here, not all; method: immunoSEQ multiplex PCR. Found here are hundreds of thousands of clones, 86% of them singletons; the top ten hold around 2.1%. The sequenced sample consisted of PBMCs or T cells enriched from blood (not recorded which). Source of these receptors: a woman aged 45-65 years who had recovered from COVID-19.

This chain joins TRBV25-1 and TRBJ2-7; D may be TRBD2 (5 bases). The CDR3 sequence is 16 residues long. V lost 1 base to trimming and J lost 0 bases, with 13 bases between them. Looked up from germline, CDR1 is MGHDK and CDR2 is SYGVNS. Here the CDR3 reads CASSELSGSRSYEQYF. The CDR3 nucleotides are TGTGCCAGCAGTGAATTATCGGGATCCCGCTCCTACGAGCAGTACTTC.

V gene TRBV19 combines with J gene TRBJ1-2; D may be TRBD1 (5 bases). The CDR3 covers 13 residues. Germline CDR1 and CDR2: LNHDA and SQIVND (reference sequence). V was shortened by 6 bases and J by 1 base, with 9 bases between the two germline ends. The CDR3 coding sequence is TGTGCCAGTAGGGGGACTGTTAACTATGGCTACACCTTC. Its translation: CASRGTVNYGYTF.

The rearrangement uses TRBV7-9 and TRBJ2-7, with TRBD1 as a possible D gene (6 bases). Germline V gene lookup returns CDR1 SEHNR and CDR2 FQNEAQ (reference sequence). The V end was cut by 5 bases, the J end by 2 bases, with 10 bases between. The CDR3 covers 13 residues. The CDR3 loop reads CASSPRTAYEQYF. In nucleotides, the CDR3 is TGTGCCAGCAGCCCTAGGACAGCCTACGAGCAGTACTTC.

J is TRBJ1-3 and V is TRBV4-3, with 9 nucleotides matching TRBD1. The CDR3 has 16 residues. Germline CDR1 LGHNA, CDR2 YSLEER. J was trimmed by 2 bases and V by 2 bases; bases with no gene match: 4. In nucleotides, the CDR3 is TGCGCCAGCAGCCAATTACAGGGGGCGGCTGGAAACACCATATATTTT. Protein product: CASSQLQGAAGNTIYF.

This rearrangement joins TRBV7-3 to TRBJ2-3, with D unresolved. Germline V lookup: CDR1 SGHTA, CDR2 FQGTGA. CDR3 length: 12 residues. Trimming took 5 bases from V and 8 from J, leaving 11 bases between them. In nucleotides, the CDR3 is TGTGCCAGCAGCCCAGACTCGAGTACGCAGTATTTT. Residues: CASSPDSSTQYF.

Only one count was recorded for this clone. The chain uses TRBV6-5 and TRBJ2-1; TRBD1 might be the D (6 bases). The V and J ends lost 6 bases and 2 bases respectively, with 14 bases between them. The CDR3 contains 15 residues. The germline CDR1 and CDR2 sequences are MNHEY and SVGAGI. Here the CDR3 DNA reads TGTGCCAGCAGGTACACCGGGACACCCTACAATGAGCAGTTCTTC. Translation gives CASRYTGTPYNEQFF.

The CDR3 region is CASLVGGDSNQPQHF. The DNA of the CDR3 is TGTGCCAGTCTGGTGGGGGGGGATAGCAATCAGCCCCAGCATTTT. The chain has TRBV19 and TRBJ1-5; TRBD1 might be the D (5 bases). Germline V gives CDR1 LNHDA, CDR2 SQIVND (reference sequence). The CDR3 totals 15 residues. Trimming left V 8 bases short and J 0 bases short, with 14 bases between.

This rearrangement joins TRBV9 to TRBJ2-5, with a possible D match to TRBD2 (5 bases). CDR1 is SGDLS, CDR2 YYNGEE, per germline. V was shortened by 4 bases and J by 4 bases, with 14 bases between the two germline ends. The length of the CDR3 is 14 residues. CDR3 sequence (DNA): TGTGCCAGCAGCCCCCTTCCTAGCCGAGAGACCCAGTACTTC. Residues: CASSPLPSRETQYF. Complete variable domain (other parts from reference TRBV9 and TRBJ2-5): DSGVTQTPKHLITATGQRVTLRCSPRSGDLSVYWYQQSLDQGLQFLIQYYNGEERAKGNILERFSAQQFPDLHSELNLSSLELGDSALYFCASSPLPSRETQYFGPGTRLLVL.

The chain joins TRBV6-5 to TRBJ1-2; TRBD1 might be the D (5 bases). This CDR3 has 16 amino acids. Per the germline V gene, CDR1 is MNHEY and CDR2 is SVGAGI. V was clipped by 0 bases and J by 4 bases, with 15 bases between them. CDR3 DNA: TGTGCCAGCAGTTACTCGGGAAGACAGTCAGTCTATGGCTACACCTTC. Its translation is CASSYSGRQSVYGYTF.

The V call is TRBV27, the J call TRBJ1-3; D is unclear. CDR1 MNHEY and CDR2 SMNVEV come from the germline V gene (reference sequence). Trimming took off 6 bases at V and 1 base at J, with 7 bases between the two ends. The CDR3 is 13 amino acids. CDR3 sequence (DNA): TGTGCCAGCAGCTTGAGGTCTGGAAACACCATATATTTT. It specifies CASSLRSGNTIYF.

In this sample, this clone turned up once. CDR3 DNA sequence: TGTGCCAGCAGCCAAGCAAACTATCAGCCCCAGCATTTT. It codes for CASSQANYQPQHF. This rearrangement joins TRBV12-3 or TRBV12-4 to TRBJ1-5; D remains ambiguous. The CDR3 runs 13 residues. Trimming shortened V by 6 bases and J by 5 bases, and 11 bases separated the two germline ends.

DNA of the CDR3: TGTGCCAGCAGCGCGGGACGGAACACTGAAGCTTTCTTT. Translated: CASSAGRNTEAFF. The chain employs TRBV7-3 and TRBJ1-1; weak D call: TRBD1 (5 bases). Trimming pared 5 bases from V and 1 base from J, leaving 8 bases between. Germline loops: CDR1 SGHTA, CDR2 FQGTGA. The CDR3 totals 13 residues. The complete variable domain, with remaining parts taken from reference TRBV7-3 and TRBJ1-1, reads GAGVSQTPSNKVTEKGKYVELRCDPISGHTALYWYRQSLGQGPEFLIYFQGTGAADDSGLPNDRFFAVRPEGSVSTLKIQRTERGDSAVYLCASSAGRNTEAFFGQGTRLTVV.

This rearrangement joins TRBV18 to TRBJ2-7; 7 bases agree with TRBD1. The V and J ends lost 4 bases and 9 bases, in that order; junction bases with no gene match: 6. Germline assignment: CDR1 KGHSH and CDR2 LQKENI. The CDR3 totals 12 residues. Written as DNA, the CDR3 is TGTGCCAGCTCACGCGACAGGGACCTGCAGTACTTC. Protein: CASSRDRDLQYF.

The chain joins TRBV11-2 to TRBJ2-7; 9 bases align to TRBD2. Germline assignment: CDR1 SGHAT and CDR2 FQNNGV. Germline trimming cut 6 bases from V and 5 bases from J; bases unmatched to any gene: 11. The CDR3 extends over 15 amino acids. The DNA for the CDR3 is TGTGCCAGCAGACCTCCCGGGGCGGGAGGGAACGAGCAGTACTTC. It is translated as CASRPPGAGGNEQYF.

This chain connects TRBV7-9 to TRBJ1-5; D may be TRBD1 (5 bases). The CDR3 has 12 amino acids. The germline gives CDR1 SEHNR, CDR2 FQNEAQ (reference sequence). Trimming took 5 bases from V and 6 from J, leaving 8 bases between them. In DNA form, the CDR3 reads TGTGCCAGCAGCGCGGGGGTTCAGCCCCAGCATTTT. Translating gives CASSAGVQPQHF.

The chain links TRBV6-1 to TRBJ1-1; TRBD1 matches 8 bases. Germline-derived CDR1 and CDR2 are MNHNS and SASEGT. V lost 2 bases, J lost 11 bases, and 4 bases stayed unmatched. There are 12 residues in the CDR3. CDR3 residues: CASSEQGADAFF. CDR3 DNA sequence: TGTGCCAGCAGTGAACAGGGGGCGGATGCTTTCTTT.

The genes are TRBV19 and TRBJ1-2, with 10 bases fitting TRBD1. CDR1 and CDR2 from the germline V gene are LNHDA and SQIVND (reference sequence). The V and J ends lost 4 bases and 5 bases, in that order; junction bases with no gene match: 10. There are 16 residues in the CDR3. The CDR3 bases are TGTGCCAGTAGTACCCGGACAGGGGGTGAGATTTATGGCTACACCTTC. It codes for CASSTRTGGEIYGYTF. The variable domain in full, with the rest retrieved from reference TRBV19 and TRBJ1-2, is DGGITQSPKYLFRKEGQNVTLSCEQNLNHDAMYWYRQDPGQGLRLIYYSQIVNDFQKGDIAEGYSVSREKKESFPLTVTSAQKNPTAFYLCASSTRTGGEIYGYTFGSGTRLTVV.

Here the CDR3 DNA reads TGTGCCAGCAGCTTAGGGCCCTCTTCACCCCTCCACTTT. Encoded protein: CASSLGPSSPLHF. The chain employs TRBV7-2 and TRBJ1-6; D remains ambiguous. The CDR3 sequence is 13 residues long. Germline CDR1 SGHTA, CDR2 FQGNSA. Trimming cost V 1 base and J 9 bases, with 7 bases left between them.

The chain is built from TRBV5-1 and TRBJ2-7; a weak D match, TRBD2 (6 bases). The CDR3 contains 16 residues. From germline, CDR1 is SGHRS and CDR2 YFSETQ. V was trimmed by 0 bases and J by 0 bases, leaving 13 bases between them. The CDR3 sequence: CASSLDKRAISYEQYF. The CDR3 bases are TGCGCCAGCAGCTTGGATAAGCGGGCAATCTCCTACGAGCAGTACTTC.

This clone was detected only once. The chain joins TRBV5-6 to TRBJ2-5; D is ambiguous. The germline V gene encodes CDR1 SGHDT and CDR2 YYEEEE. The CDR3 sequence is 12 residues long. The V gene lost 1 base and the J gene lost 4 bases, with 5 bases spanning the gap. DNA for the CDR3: TGTGCCAGCAGCTTGTTATCAGAGACCCAGTACTTC. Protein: CASSLLSETQYF.

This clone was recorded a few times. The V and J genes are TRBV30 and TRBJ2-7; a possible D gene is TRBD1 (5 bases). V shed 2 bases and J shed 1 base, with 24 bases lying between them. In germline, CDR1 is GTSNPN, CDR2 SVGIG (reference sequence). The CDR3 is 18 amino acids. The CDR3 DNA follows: TGTGCCTGGAGTTCTGGCCCAGGGTGGTGGGGTGGTTCCTACGAGCAGTACTTC. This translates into CAWSSGPGWWGGSYEQYF.

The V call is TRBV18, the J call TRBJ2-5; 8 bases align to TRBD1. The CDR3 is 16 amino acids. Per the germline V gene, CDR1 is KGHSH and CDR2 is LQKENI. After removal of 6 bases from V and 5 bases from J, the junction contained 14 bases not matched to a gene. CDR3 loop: CASSQQVTGGAETQYF. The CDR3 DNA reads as TGTGCCAGCTCTCAGCAAGTTACAGGGGGTGCGGAGACCCAGTACTTC.

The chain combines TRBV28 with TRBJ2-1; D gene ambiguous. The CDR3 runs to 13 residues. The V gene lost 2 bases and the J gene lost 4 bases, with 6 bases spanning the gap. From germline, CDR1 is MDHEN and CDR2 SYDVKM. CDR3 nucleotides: TGTGCCAGCAGTTTAATGAGGTACAATGAGCAGTTCTTC. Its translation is CASSLMRYNEQFF. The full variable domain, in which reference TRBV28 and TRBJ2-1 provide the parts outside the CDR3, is DVKVTQSSRYLVKRTGEKVFLECVQDMDHENMFWYRQDPGLGLRLIYFSYDVKMKEKGDIPEGYSVSREKKERFSLILESASTNQTSMYLCASSLMRYNEQFFGPGTRLTVL.

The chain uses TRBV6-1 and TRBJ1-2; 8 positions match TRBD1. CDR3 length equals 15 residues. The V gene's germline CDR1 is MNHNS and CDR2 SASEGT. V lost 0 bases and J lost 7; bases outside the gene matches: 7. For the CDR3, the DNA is TGTGCCAGCAGTGAAGCGTTTGCAGGGGGCGGTGGCTACACCTTC. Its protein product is CASSEAFAGGGGYTF.

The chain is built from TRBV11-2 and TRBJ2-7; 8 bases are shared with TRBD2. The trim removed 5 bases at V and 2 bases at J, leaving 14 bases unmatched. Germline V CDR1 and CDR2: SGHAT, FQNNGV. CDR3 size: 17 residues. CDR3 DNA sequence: TGTGCCAGCAGCCGGGGGGGAACACGGGACACTCCCTACGAGCAGTACTTC. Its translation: CASSRGGTRDTPYEQYF.

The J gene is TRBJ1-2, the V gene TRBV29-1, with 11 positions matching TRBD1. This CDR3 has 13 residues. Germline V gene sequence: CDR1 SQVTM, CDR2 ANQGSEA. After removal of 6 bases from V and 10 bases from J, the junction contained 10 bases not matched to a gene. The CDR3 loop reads CSVGGQGALIYTF. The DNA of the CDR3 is TGCAGCGTCGGAGGACAGGGGGCGCTTATCTACACCTTC.

CDR3 DNA: TGTGCCTGGAGTGTAAAGGGGGTTCAGCCCCAGCATTTT. Its translation: CAWSVKGVQPQHF. This chain connects TRBV30 to TRBJ1-5, with D maybe TRBD1 (6 bases). From germline, CDR1 is GTSNPN and CDR2 SVGIG (reference sequence). The CDR3 has 13 residues. V dropped 0 bases and J dropped 6 bases, with 9 bases sitting between them.